This TCR beta chain originates from a study of T cell responses to AZD1222 COVID-19 vaccine (dated by TCRdb to the early 2020s). Regarding the research as a whole: AZD1222 recipients with second doses at about 4 weeks or about 12 weeks were pooled, because spike-specific TCR depth and breadth did not differ between schedules. Enrollment into the trials was organized by age into subgroups of 18-55, 56-69 and 70-plus years, and those subgroups contained roughly 150, 30 and 60 TCR-sequenced participants, respectively. TCR sequencing covered some 240 trial participants: about 210 given two doses of AZD1222 and 26 given two doses of MenACWY control vaccine. What the study reported, not specific to this receptor: Because no day 14 peak-response samples were available, the repertoires could be characterized only after the peak T cell response. After two AZD1222 doses, spike-specific TCR breadth and depth were significantly higher than at day 0 and than in MenACWY recipients. Participants were mostly white British and included more females than males, and it was suggested by the authors that clonal diversity may have been underestimated. CD4 TCRs associated with the vaccine covered the entire spike protein, and the dominant responses were in regions 160-218 and 743-854. Conclusions about previously exposed vaccinees were limited because only six AZD1222 recipients were SARS-CoV-2 seropositive at baseline. Reportedly, almost half of the unique spike-specific TCRs recognized epitopes lying outside the regions that are mutated in the B.1.351 and B.1.1.7 variants. In the small 56-69-year group, the increase in depth fell short of significance, most likely because of low power.

The label giving this sample's time point can be read as: baseline before first vaccination. Vaccinee samples were obtained from the UK trials COV001 and COV002, which included a single-blind randomized controlled phase 2/3 trial of AZD1222 (ChAdOx1 nCoV-19) in healthy adults. For TCRbeta chain sequencing, PBMC samples from trial participants were taken at day 0 and at day 28 after the second dose. The CDR3 regions of human TCRbeta chains were analyzed by immunosequencing. The paper's data handling went like this. TCRs in the repertoires were compared against a reference library of SARS-CoV-2-specific TCRs that had been generated with the MIRA antigen-specificity platform. Breadth meant the fraction of unique TCRs that were SARS-CoV-2-associated, whereas depth meant the fraction of total T cells that were SARS-CoV-2-associated. Using the MIRA data, every spike-specific TCR was mapped to the spike region that the TCR reacted to and assigned to either a CD4 or a CD8 class. Log10-transformed breadth and depth values were compared by one-way ANOVA with Sidak's multiple comparisons tests. TCRdb obtained this table from immuneACCESS and retained in-frame rearrangements with V and J assigned. These tables miss some clones; where compared with another copy, unresolved V genes account for less than half of the shortfall, and the remainder is unexplained. V and J calls and clone size are given by that table; D and trimming were obtained from the DNA. This sample is represented by 150,000 to 170,000 clones; 88% of them were singletons. Jointly, the top ten make up 3% to 3.5% of the sample.

With respect to this clone: Which antigen it targets is not known. No base qualities exist here, and no much larger clone lies one base off it.

Specimen: peripheral blood, collected on day 0 of AZD1222 vaccination. The TCR was taken from an adult in good health.

The DNA sequence follows: TGTGCCAGCAGCCATGGACAGGGCTACAATGAGCAGTTCTTC. Its coded protein is CASSHGQGYNEQFF. The V and J segments used are TRBV13 and TRBJ2-1; 8 middle bases align to TRBD1. V lost 5 bases and J lost 3 bases, and the count of bases not matched to a germline gene is 3. From the cysteine up to the phenylalanine, the CDR3 has a length of 14 residues. Only the CDR3 DNA is retained, 42 bases long and in frame from the first base. Taken from the germline V gene (reference sequence), the CDR1 and CDR2 loops are PRHDT and FYEKMQ.